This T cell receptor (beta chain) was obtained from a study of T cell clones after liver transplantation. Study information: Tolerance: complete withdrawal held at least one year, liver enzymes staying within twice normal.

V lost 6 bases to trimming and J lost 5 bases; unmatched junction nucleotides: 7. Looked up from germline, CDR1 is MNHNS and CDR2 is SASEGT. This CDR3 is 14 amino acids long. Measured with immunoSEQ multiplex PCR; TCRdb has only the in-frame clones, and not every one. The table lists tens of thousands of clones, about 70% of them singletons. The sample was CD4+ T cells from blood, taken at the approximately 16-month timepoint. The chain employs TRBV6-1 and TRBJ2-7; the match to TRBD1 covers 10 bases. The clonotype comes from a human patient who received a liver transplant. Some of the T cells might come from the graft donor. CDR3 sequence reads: CASSKGQGRNEQYF. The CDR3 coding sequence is TGTGCCAGCAGCAAGGGACAGGGGAGGAACGAGCAGTACTTC.